The rows below give T cell receptor beta chains drawn from one sample of a study of blood T cell repertoires in COVID-19. The method was immunoSEQ multiplex PCR; TCRdb's version includes in-frame clones alone and lacks a portion of them. Here the sample spans about 42,000 clones, 77% being singletons. Specimen: peripheral blood. The receptor source for this set is a woman in her 70s with acute or convalescent COVID-19. Each CDR3 is given with its conserved first and last residue. Each record gives: V gene, clone size, D gene, J gene, CDR3 DNA, CDR3 protein. A D gene is named only where the DNA matches it firmly. Clone size, where shown, is once, few, many, or a class for clones that have expanded.

V: TRBV19; size: .; D: .; J: TRBJ1-3; DNA: TGTGCCAGTAGTACGTCCGTAGCCGCTGGAAACACCATATATTTT; CDR3: CASSTSVAAGNTIYF
V: TRBV3-1/TRBV3-2; size: once; D: TRBD1; J: TRBJ1-3; DNA: TGTGCCAGCAGCCCCCGGACAGGGGCTGGAAACACCATATATTTT; CDR3: CASSPRTGAGNTIYF
V: TRBV5-5; size: .; D: .; J: TRBJ1-2; DNA: TGTGCCAGCAGCTTGGATATAACGGGGGTTGGCTACACCTTC; CDR3: CASSLDITGVGYTF
V: TRBV5-4; size: .; D: TRBD1; J: TRBJ1-6; DNA: TGTGCCAGCAGCTCAGACAGGGAGCCATATAATTCACCCCTCCACTTT; CDR3: CASSSDREPYNSPLHF
V: TRBV5-4; size: .; D: .; J: TRBJ1-4; DNA: TGTGCCAGCAGCGCGGGACGGGGGGTTAATGAAAAACTGTTTTTT; CDR3: CASSAGRGVNEKLFF
V: TRBV5-6; size: .; D: TRBD1; J: TRBJ2-1; DNA: TGTGCCAGCAGCCCGAGGGTCAGGGGGCTTTCGAATGAGCAGTTCTTC; CDR3: CASSPRVRGLSNEQFF
V: TRBV27; size: .; D: TRBD2; J: TRBJ2-1; DNA: TGTGCCAGCAGTTCCCGACTAGCGGGAGATACTGAGCAGTTCTTC; CDR3: CASSSRLAGDTEQFF
V: TRBV30; size: few; D: TRBD1; J: TRBJ1-6; DNA: TGTGCCTGGAGCGGGACAGAAAATTCACCCCTCCACTTT; CDR3: CAWSGTENSPLHF
V: TRBV5-1; size: .; D: .; J: TRBJ1-3; DNA: TGCGCCAGCAGCTTGGTGCCCCCAGACAACTCTGGAAACACCATATATTTT; CDR3: CASSLVPPDNSGNTIYF
V: TRBV29-1; size: few; D: .; J: TRBJ1-1; DNA: TGCAGCGTTAGTGACAGGAAAACTGAAGCTTTCTTT; CDR3: CSVSDRKTEAFF
V: TRBV5-1; size: .; D: TRBD1; J: TRBJ2-7; DNA: TGCGCCAGCAGCGTAGACAGGGCCTACGAGCAGTACTTC; CDR3: CASSVDRAYEQYF
V: TRBV20-1; size: .; D: .; J: TRBJ1-1; DNA: TGCAGTGCTAGAGCAAGGGAGGATGCTTTCTTT; CDR3: CSARAREDAFF
V: TRBV6-2/TRBV6-3; size: .; D: .; J: TRBJ2-5; DNA: TGTGCCAGCAGTTACACGACAGATCAAGAGACCCAGTACTTC; CDR3: CASSYTTDQETQYF
V: TRBV14; size: .; D: .; J: TRBJ2-6; DNA: TGTGCCAGCAGCCCATCCTCCGGGGTGGGCTCTGGGGCCAACGTCCTGACTTTC; CDR3: CASSPSSGVGSGANVLTF
V: TRBV18; size: .; D: .; J: TRBJ2-7; DNA: TGTGCCAGCTCACCAAGCGACTACGAGCAGTACTTC; CDR3: CASSPSDYEQYF
V: TRBV4-2; size: few; D: .; J: TRBJ2-3; DNA: TGTGCCAGCAGCCAAGGGGTGGTAGCGAACACAGATACGCAGTATTTT; CDR3: CASSQGVVANTDTQYF
V: TRBV7-2; size: once; D: .; J: TRBJ1-2; DNA: TGTGCCAGCACATTGATACTAGCTAACTATGGCTACACCTTC; CDR3: CASTLILANYGYTF
V: TRBV15; size: few; D: TRBD1; J: TRBJ1-1; DNA: TGTGCCACCAGCAGGAGAAAACCCAGACAGGGGCCGCTGAACACTGAAGCTTTCTTT; CDR3: CATSRRKPRQGPLNTEAFF
V: TRBV28; size: .; D: .; J: TRBJ1-1; DNA: TGTGCCAGCAGTTTATCTCTGGGTAGGGACATGAACACTGAAGCTTTCTTT; CDR3: CASSLSLGRDMNTEAFF
V: TRBV19; size: .; D: TRBD1; J: TRBJ1-2; DNA: TGTGCCAGTAAGGACAGGGGCGGAGATGGCTACACCTTC; CDR3: CASKDRGGDGYTF
V: TRBV7-2; size: .; D: .; J: TRBJ1-5; DNA: TGTGCCAGCAGCTCCGACAGAAATCAGCCCCAGCATTTT; CDR3: CASSSDRNQPQHF
V: TRBV5-4; size: once; D: TRBD2; J: TRBJ2-7; DNA: TGTGCCAGCAGCTTGGCCGGGACTAGCGGGACTTACGAGCAGTACTTC; CDR3: CASSLAGTSGTYEQYF
V: TRBV9; size: few; D: TRBD1; J: TRBJ1-1; DNA: TGTGCCAGCAGCCCGTCCCAAGGGGGCTCTGGAGCTTTCTTT; CDR3: CASSPSQGGSGAFF
V: TRBV7-9; size: .; D: .; J: TRBJ2-3; DNA: TGTGCCAGCAGCTCCCTTTCCGGGACAGATACGCAGTATTTT; CDR3: CASSSLSGTDTQYF
V: TRBV24-1; size: .; D: TRBD1; J: TRBJ1-2; DNA: TGTGCCACCAGTGGGGGACAGGGGGCGGACTATGGCTACACCTTC; CDR3: CATSGGQGADYGYTF
V: TRBV30; size: .; D: TRBD1; J: TRBJ1-4; DNA: TGTGCCTGGAGTTCAGGGGGCGACGGTGAAAAACTGTTTTTT; CDR3: CAWSSGGDGEKLFF
V: TRBV2; size: .; D: .; J: TRBJ1-4; DNA: TGTGCCAGCAGAGGACAGCCTATGAATGAAAAACTGTTTTTT; CDR3: CASRGQPMNEKLFF
V: TRBV5-1; size: .; D: TRBD1; J: TRBJ2-1; DNA: TGCGCCAGCAGCCCAAGGACAGGGATGGATGAGCAGTTCTTC; CDR3: CASSPRTGMDEQFF
V: TRBV28; size: .; D: .; J: TRBJ1-2; DNA: TGTGCCAGCAGTTTACATACTTGGGAGAAGACCAGTGCCCTCTATGGCTACACCTTC; CDR3: CASSLHTWEKTSALYGYTF
V: TRBV5-1; size: .; D: .; J: TRBJ2-7; DNA: TGCGCCAGCAGCTTGGACAGGGAAGGGTACGAGCAGTACTTC; CDR3: CASSLDREGYEQYF
V: TRBV2; size: .; D: .; J: TRBJ1-2; DNA: TGTGCCAGCGGGACAAGGGTTAACTATGGCTACACCTTC; CDR3: CASGTRVNYGYTF
V: TRBV10-1; size: .; D: .; J: TRBJ2-2; DNA: TGCGCCAGCCGGTGGTACAGACCATACACCGGGGAGCTGTTTTTT; CDR3: CASRWYRPYTGELFF
V: TRBV27; size: .; D: .; J: TRBJ1-1; DNA: TGTGCCAGCAGTTTATCCGGTCGAATCTACAGGGCCACTGAAGCTTTCTTT; CDR3: CASSLSGRIYRATEAFF
V: TRBV18; size: .; D: .; J: TRBJ1-5; DNA: TGTGCCAGCTCCCTAAACAGGGACCAGCCCCAGCATTTT; CDR3: CASSLNRDQPQHF
V: TRBV30; size: once; D: TRBD2; J: TRBJ2-2; DNA: TGTGCCTGGAGCCGTCGGGGGGGATGGACCGGGGAGCTGTTTTTT; CDR3: CAWSRRGGWTGELFF
V: TRBV25-1; size: .; D: TRBD1; J: TRBJ1-2; DNA: TGTGCCAGCAGCCCGGACAGGGGTAACTATGGCTACACCTTC; CDR3: CASSPDRGNYGYTF